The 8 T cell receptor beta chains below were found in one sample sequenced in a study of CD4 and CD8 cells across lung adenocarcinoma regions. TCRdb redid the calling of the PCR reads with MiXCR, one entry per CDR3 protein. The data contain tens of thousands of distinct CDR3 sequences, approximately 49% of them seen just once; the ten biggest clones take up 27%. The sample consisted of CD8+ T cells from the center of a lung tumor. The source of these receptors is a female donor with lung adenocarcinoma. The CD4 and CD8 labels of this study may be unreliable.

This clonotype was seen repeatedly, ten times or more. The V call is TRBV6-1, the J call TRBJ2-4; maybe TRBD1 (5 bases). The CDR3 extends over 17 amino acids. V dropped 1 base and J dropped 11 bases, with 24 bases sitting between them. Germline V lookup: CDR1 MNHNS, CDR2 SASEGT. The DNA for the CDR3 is TGTGCCAGCAGTGAAGTACTGCCAGGGCCACAAGAAGGGTTTCAGTACTTC. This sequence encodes CASSEVLPGPQEGFQYF.

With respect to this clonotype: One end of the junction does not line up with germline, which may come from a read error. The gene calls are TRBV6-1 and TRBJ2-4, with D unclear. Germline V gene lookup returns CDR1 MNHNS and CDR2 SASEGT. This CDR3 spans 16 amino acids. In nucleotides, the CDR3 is TGTGCCAGCAGGGACGTAGGGCGGCTTGACCAAAAGATTCAGTACTTC. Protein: CASRDVGRLDQKIQYF.

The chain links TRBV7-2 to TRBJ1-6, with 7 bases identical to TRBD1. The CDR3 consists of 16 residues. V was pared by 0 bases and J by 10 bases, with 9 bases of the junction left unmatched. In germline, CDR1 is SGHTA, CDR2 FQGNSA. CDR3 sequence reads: CASSLARFPGGSPLHF. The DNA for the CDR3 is TGTGCCAGCAGCTTAGCGCGGTTCCCAGGGGGATCACCCCTCCACTTT. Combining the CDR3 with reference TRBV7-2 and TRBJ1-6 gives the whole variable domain GAGVSQSPSNKVTEKGKDVELRCDPISGHTALYWYRQSLGQGLEFLIYFQGNSAPDKSGLPSDRFSAERTGGSVSTLTIQRTQQEDSAVYLCASSLARFPGGSPLHFGNGTRLTVT.

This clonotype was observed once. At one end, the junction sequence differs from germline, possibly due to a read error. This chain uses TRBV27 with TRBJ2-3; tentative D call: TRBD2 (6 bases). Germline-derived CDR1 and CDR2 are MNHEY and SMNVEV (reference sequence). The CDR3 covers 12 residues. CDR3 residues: CAGRCLTNTQYF. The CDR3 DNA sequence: TGTGCGGGGAGGTGCCTCACAAACACGCAGTATTTC.

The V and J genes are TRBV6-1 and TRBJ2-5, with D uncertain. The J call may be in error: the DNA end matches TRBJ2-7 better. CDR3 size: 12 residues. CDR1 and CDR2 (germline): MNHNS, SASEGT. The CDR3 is CASSDMDPEQYF. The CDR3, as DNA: TGTGCCAGCAGTGACATGGATCCCGAGCAGTACTTC.

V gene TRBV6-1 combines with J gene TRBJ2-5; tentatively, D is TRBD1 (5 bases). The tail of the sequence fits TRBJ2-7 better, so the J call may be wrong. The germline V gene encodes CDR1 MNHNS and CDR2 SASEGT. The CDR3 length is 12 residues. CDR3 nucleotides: TGTGCCAGCAGTGGCCAGGGTTGCGAGCAGTACTTC. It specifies CASSGQGCEQYF.

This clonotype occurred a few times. The CDR3 region is CATSRGTGGKNYGYTF. The CDR3 DNA sequence: TGTGCCACCAGCAGGGGGACAGGGGGCAAAAACTATGGCTACACCTTC. The V gene is TRBV15, the J gene TRBJ1-2; TRBD1 matches at 12 bases. V was clipped by 3 bases and J by 2 bases; unmatched bases: 4. Germline V gene data show CDR1 as LNHNV and CDR2 as YYDKDF (reference sequence). The CDR3 extends over 16 amino acids. The complete variable domain, with remaining parts taken from reference TRBV15 and TRBJ1-2, reads DAMVIQNPRYQVTQFGKPVTLSCSQTLNHNVMYWYQQKSSQAPKLLFHYYDKDFNNEADTPDNFQSRRPNTSFCFLDIRSPGLGDTAMYLCATSRGTGGKNYGYTFGSGTRLTVV.

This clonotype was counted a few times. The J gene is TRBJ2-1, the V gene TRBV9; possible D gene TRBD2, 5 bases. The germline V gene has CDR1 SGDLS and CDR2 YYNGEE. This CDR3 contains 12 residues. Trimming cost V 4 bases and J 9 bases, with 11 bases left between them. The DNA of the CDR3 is TGTGCCAGCAGCCTACTGGCGGGTGAGCAGTTCTTC. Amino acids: CASSLLAGEQFF.